Shown below are 30 T cell receptor beta chains from a single sample sequenced in a study of cytomegalovirus exposure and HLA in healthy donors. Sequenced by immunoSEQ multiplex PCR; TCRdb stores in-frame clones only, minus some. The repertoire includes around 300,000 clones, approximately 88% of them detected once, and roughly 1% sits in the top ten. Sequencing was performed on PBMCs. The receptors were gathered from a woman younger than 30 in good health and CMV-seronegative.

The chain uses TRBV6-1 and TRBJ2-7; 7 bases agree with TRBD1. The CDR3 consists of 14 residues. Looked up from germline, CDR1 is MNHNS and CDR2 is SASEGT. V lost 2 bases to trimming and J lost 1 base; unmatched junction nucleotides: 2. In DNA form, the CDR3 reads TGTGCCAGCAGTGAATTCAGGGGGTCCTACGAGCAGTACTTC. Residues: CASSEFRGSYEQYF.

The V call is TRBV28, the J call TRBJ1-5, with D maybe TRBD1 (5 bases). Germline V gene lookup returns CDR1 MDHEN and CDR2 SYDVKM. V shed 3 bases and J shed 6 bases, with 12 bases lying between them. The CDR3 runs 14 residues. In nucleotides, the CDR3 is TGTGCCAGCAGTTTTTCCCCAGGGTTTCAGCCCCAGCATTTT. Translated, it gives CASSFSPGFQPQHF.

V gene TRBV6-1 combines with J gene TRBJ2-1, with 7 bases fitting TRBD1. Germline V gene data show CDR1 as MNHNS and CDR2 as SASEGT. CDR3 length: 14 amino acids. With 6 bases clipped from V and 7 bases from J, the junction kept 9 bases outside the gene matches. The DNA of the CDR3 is TGTGCCAGCAGCTTCATTGACAGGGCAAATGAGCAGTTCTTC. Encoded protein: CASSFIDRANEQFF.

The V gene is TRBV9, the J gene TRBJ2-3; D gene uncertain. Germline V gene data show CDR1 as SGDLS and CDR2 as YYNGEE. The ends were cut back, 0 bases at V and 6 bases at J, with 11 bases in the middle. The CDR3 is 14 residues long. This chain's CDR3 is CASSVVPSRDTQYF. CDR3 nucleotide sequence: TGTGCCAGCAGCGTAGTCCCGTCTAGGGATACGCAGTATTTT.

This clone was observed once. This CDR3 reads CASSSVAGGRDTQYF. As DNA, the CDR3 is TGTGCCAGCAGTTCCGTAGCGGGAGGACGAGATACGCAGTATTTT. V is TRBV6-5 and J is TRBJ2-3, with 10 bases lining up with TRBD2. The CDR3 length is 15 residues. V was clipped by 4 bases and J by 5 bases; unmatched bases: 6. Germline CDR1 reads MNHEY; CDR2 reads SVGAGI.

The rearrangement uses TRBV14 and TRBJ2-7, with D perhaps TRBD1 (6 bases). CDR1 SGHDN and CDR2 FVKESK come from the germline V gene. V lost 1 base and J 1 base, leaving 14 bases between the germline ends. The CDR3 has 16 amino acids. The DNA for the CDR3 is TGTGCCAGCAGCCAAGTCCGGACAGCCCTTTCCTACGAGCAGTACTTC. Residues: CASSQVRTALSYEQYF.

The rearrangement joins TRBV5-1 to TRBJ1-2; 8 bases align to TRBD1. V shed 5 bases, J shed 8 bases, and the junction held 5 bases outside the gene matches. Per germline, CDR1 SGHRS and CDR2 YFSETQ. The CDR3 is made up of 12 amino acids. CDR3 sequence reads: CASRTGDMGYTF. The CDR3 region has the DNA TGCGCCAGCAGGACAGGGGATATGGGCTACACCTTC.

The V gene is TRBV27, the J gene TRBJ2-7; D perhaps matches TRBD1 (6 bases). The CDR3 sequence is 14 residues long. The germline V gene encodes CDR1 MNHEY and CDR2 SMNVEV (reference sequence). V was trimmed by 6 bases and J by 4 bases, leaving 16 bases between them. CDR3 sequence reads: CASSLQGDKYEQYF. As DNA, the CDR3 is TGTGCCAGCAGCCTACAGGGTGATAAATACGAGCAGTACTTC.

Worth noting for this clone: The sample contains more than one DNA sequence encoding this CDR3. The V gene is TRBV25-1, the J gene TRBJ1-1, with TRBD1 identical over 7 bases. J lost 1 base, V lost 1 base, and 3 bases had no gene match. The CDR3 is made up of 15 amino acids. Germline V lookup: CDR1 MGHDK, CDR2 SYGVNS. CDR3 bases: TGTGCCAGCAGTGAATCCGGGACAGAGAACACTGAAGCTTTCTTT. It is translated as CASSESGTENTEAFF.

The CDR3 reads CASSPDRDGEQFF. In DNA form, the CDR3 reads TGCGCCAGCAGCCCGGACAGGGATGGGGAGCAGTTCTTC. The chain uses TRBV5-1 and TRBJ2-1; 8 bases map to TRBD1. Germline CDR1 reads SGHRS; CDR2 reads YFSETQ. This CDR3 spans 13 amino acids. The ends lost 4 bases at V and 10 bases at J; junction bases unmatched: 7. The full variable domain, with the rest looked up from reference TRBV5-1 and TRBJ2-1, is KAGVTQTPRYLIKTRGQQVTLSCSPISGHRSVSWYQQTPGQGLQFLFEYFSETQRNKGNFPGRFSGRQFSNSRSEMNVSTLELGDSALYLCASSPDRDGEQFFGPGTRLTVL.

The chain uses TRBV4-3 and TRBJ2-3; D is unresolved. The germline V and J ends were trimmed by 1 base and 1 base, with 12 bases remaining between them. Germline values: CDR1 LGHNA, CDR2 YSLEER. There are 16 residues in the CDR3. The CDR3: CASSQAPPGGTDTQYF. DNA for the CDR3: TGCGCCAGCAGCCAAGCCCCCCCGGGTGGCACAGATACGCAGTATTTT.

This clone was recorded only once. The chain recombines TRBV19 with TRBJ2-1; 14 nucleotides match TRBD2. Per the germline V gene, CDR1 is LNHDA and CDR2 is SQIVND (reference sequence). The CDR3 covers 17 residues. V shed 5 bases and J 7 bases; nucleotides not matched to a gene: 10. The CDR3 is CASSYKWGTSGSNEQFF. For the CDR3, the DNA is TGTGCCAGTAGTTATAAGTGGGGGACTAGCGGGAGTAATGAGCAGTTCTTC.

The V gene is TRBV15, the J gene TRBJ2-7; possibly TRBD2 for D (6 bases). Trimming shortened V by 0 bases and J by 5 bases, and 11 bases separated the two germline ends. The CDR3 extends over 14 amino acids. The germline CDR1 and CDR2 sequences are LNHNV and YYDKDF (reference sequence). CDR3 in amino acids: CATSRDSEGHEQYF. CDR3 DNA sequence: TGTGCCACCAGCAGAGATTCGGAGGGCCACGAGCAGTACTTC.

This clone turned up a few times. This rearrangement joins TRBV6-5 to TRBJ1-2; possible D gene TRBD1, 6 bases. In germline, CDR1 is MNHEY, CDR2 SVGAGI. This CDR3 comprises 13 residues. With 6 bases removed from V and 7 bases from J, the gap between germline ends came to 15 bases. DNA of the CDR3: TGTGCCAGCAGGTCCACAGGGTTGCGTGGCTACACCTTC. Translated: CASRSTGLRGYTF.

The rearrangement links TRBV19 to TRBJ2-3; 8 positions match TRBD2. CDR1 and CDR2 from the germline V gene are LNHDA and SQIVND (reference sequence). V gave up 4 bases and J gave up 3 bases; unmatched junction bases: 6. The CDR3 length is 15 residues. In DNA, the CDR3 is TGTGCCAGTAGTACCTTCAGCGGGAGTACAGATACGCAGTATTTT. As protein: CASSTFSGSTDTQYF.

The chain couples TRBV29-1 to TRBJ1-1; D perhaps matches TRBD1 (6 bases). CDR3 length: 16 amino acids. The V end was cut by 0 bases, the J end by 0 bases, with 14 bases between. Germline V gene lookup returns CDR1 SQVTM and CDR2 ANQGSEA. The CDR3 sequence is CSVEDLGGPMNTEAFF. CDR3 sequence (DNA): TGCAGCGTTGAAGATCTGGGGGGGCCCATGAACACTGAAGCTTTCTTT.

The chain has TRBV6-5 and TRBJ2-7, with 8 bases fitting TRBD2. With V trimmed by 5 bases and J by 1 base, 4 bases remained unmatched. The CDR3 is made up of 14 amino acids. CDR1 and CDR2 (germline): MNHEY, SVGAGI. This chain's CDR3 is CASSPTSASYEQYF. The CDR3, as DNA: TGTGCCAGCAGTCCGACTAGCGCTTCCTACGAGCAGTACTTC.

The chain uses TRBV6-5 and TRBJ1-2, with D possibly being TRBD1 (5 bases). CDR3 length: 13 amino acids. The germline V gene has CDR1 MNHEY and CDR2 SVGAGI. Trimming cost V 2 bases and J 5 bases, with 9 bases left between them. DNA for the CDR3: TGTGCCAGCAGTTACCAGGGACTATATGGCTACACCTTC. Its protein product is CASSYQGLYGYTF.

The chain is built from TRBV13 and TRBJ1-2; 7 bases map to TRBD1. The germline V gene encodes CDR1 PRHDT and CDR2 FYEKMQ (reference sequence). This CDR3 is built from 14 residues. Trimming took 0 bases from V and 4 from J; bases not matched to a gene: 2. This CDR3 reads CASSLGEGAYGYTF. CDR3 sequence (DNA): TGTGCCAGCAGCTTAGGGGAGGGGGCCTATGGCTACACCTTC.

This clone was observed a few times. This rearrangement joins TRBV6-6 to TRBJ1-2; possible D gene TRBD1, 5 bases. The CDR3 has 14 residues. V lost 2 bases and J 4 bases, leaving 11 bases between the germline ends. CDR1 is MNHNY, CDR2 SVGAGI, per germline (reference sequence). CDR3 region: CASSYNGAGYGYTF. Here the CDR3 DNA reads TGTGCCAGCAGTTACAATGGGGCAGGCTATGGCTACACCTTC.

Notes on this clone: Other nucleotide sequences from this sample produce the same CDR3. The V call is TRBV25-1, the J call TRBJ2-5; 9 positions agree with TRBD1. Germline CDR1 is MGHDK and CDR2 is SYGVNS. J gave up 3 bases and V 4 bases, and 0 bases lay outside the gene matches. The CDR3 loop spans 13 amino acids. The CDR3 DNA reads as TGTGCCAGCAGTGGGGACAGGGAAGAGACCCAGTACTTC. This translates into CASSGDREETQYF.

The chain uses TRBV29-1 and TRBJ2-1; no clear D. The V gene lost 1 base and the J gene lost 2 bases, with 9 bases spanning the gap. The CDR3 is 14 residues long. CDR1 is SQVTM and CDR2 is ANQGSEA in the germline V gene. In DNA, the CDR3 is TGCAGCGTTGAAGGCCAGATCACCTACAATGAGCAGTTCTTC. Its protein is CSVEGQITYNEQFF.

The chain employs TRBV4-3 and TRBJ1-2; 8 bases are a match to TRBD1. Losses at the gene ends were 4 bases for V and 5 bases for J; bases not matched to a gene: 6. The CDR3 runs 14 residues. Germline lookup yields CDR1 LGHNA and CDR2 YSLEER. The CDR3 DNA sequence: TGCGCCAGCAGCCCGGACAGGGCCCGGTATGGCTACACCTTC. It encodes CASSPDRARYGYTF.

This sequence joins TRBV6-6 and TRBJ2-7, with a possible D match to TRBD2 (5 bases). Germline V gene lookup returns CDR1 MNHNY and CDR2 SVGAGI (reference sequence). The V end was cut by 6 bases, the J end by 4 bases, with 13 bases between. There are 13 residues in the CDR3. This CDR3 is CASSSGNRYEQYF. CDR3 DNA: TGTGCCAGCAGCTCGGGGAATAGATACGAGCAGTACTTC.

The V gene is TRBV6-6, the J gene TRBJ2-1, with 9 bases aligning to TRBD2. The CDR3 contains 15 residues. Germline values: CDR1 MNHNY, CDR2 SVGAGI (reference sequence). J lost 7 bases, V lost 4 bases, and 8 bases had no gene match. The CDR3 spells CASSLVSGSGNEQFF. CDR3 DNA sequence: TGTGCCAGCAGTTTAGTTAGCGGGAGCGGGAATGAGCAGTTCTTC.

V gene TRBV18 combines with J gene TRBJ1-1; tentatively, D is TRBD1 (5 bases). Germline lookup yields CDR1 KGHSH and CDR2 LQKENI. V was trimmed by 1 base and J by 2 bases, leaving 8 bases between them. The CDR3 covers 14 residues. The CDR3 DNA reads as TGTGCCAGCTCACCACAGGGGCTCAACACTGAAGCTTTCTTT. This translates into CASSPQGLNTEAFF.

This sequence joins TRBV2 and TRBJ2-1; possibly TRBD1 for D (6 bases). Germline V gene lookup returns CDR1 SNHLY and CDR2 FYNNEI. The CDR3 is 14 residues long. V gave up 7 bases and J gave up 10 bases, with 20 bases separating them. CDR3 loop: CASMGAERFGEQFF. Here the CDR3 DNA reads TGTGCCAGCATGGGGGCAGAGAGGTTCGGGGAGCAGTTCTTC.

The J gene is TRBJ2-1, the V gene TRBV12-5; 11 nucleotides line up with TRBD2. CDR1 and CDR2 from the germline V gene are LGHNT and FRNRAP. V shed 0 bases, J shed 6 bases, and the junction held 1 base outside the gene matches. There are 15 residues in the CDR3. CDR3 bases: TGTGCTAGTGGTTTGGTGACTAGCGGGATCAATGAGCAGTTCTTC. Amino acid sequence: CASGLVTSGINEQFF.

The V call is TRBV7-6, the J call TRBJ2-1, with 10 bases that match TRBD2. J was trimmed by 5 bases and V by 4 bases; bases with no gene match: 5. Per germline, CDR1 SGHVS and CDR2 FNYEAQ. This CDR3 region has 15 residues. This chain's CDR3 is CASSYGLAVNNEQFF. The CDR3 nucleotides are TGTGCCAGCAGCTACGGACTAGCGGTAAACAATGAGCAGTTCTTC. Looking up the rest from reference TRBV7-6 and TRBJ2-1 gives the full variable domain: GAGVSQSPRYKVTKRGQDVALRCDPISGHVSLYWYRQALGQGPEFLTYFNYEAQQDKSGLPNDRFSAERPEGSISTLTIQRTEQRDSAMYRCASSYGLAVNNEQFFGPGTRLTVL.

The V and J genes are TRBV30 and TRBJ1-4, with D possibly being TRBD1 (6 bases). The V gene lost 0 bases and the J gene lost 1 base, with 9 bases spanning the gap. The CDR3 length is 15 residues. CDR1 GTSNPN and CDR2 SVGIG come from the germline V gene (reference sequence). CDR3 region: CAWSVGARTNEKLFF. CDR3 bases: TGTGCCTGGAGTGTGGGGGCGAGAACTAATGAAAAACTGTTTTTT.